Listed below are T cell receptor beta chains from one sample, sequenced in a study of blood T cell repertoires in COVID-19. TCRdb's table, derived via immunoSEQ multiplex PCR, lists solely in-frame clones and lacks some. The table records approximately 260,000 clones, 88% of them present only once. The source material was peripheral blood. The receptors derive from a woman between 65 and 79 years old with COVID-19, enrolled during active disease. CDR3s include the opening cysteine and the closing phenylalanine or tryptophan. Fields, in order: CDR3 DNA, CDR3 protein, D gene, J gene, clone size, V gene. The D gene is left open where the match is weak. Rows give clone size only sometimes, using once, few, many, or a class for an expanded clone.

DNA: TGTGCCAGCAGTTACTTGAGCGGGACTAGGAATACGCAGTATTTT
CDR3: CASSYLSGTRNTQYF
D: TRBD2
J: TRBJ2-3
size: .
V: TRBV6-2/TRBV6-3

DNA: TGTGCCAGCAGCGTTAGCGGGAGTGGGGAGACCCAGTACTTC
CDR3: CASSVSGSGETQYF
D: TRBD2
J: TRBJ2-5
size: .
V: TRBV7-3

DNA: TGTGCCAGCAGCGTCGGGACTAGCGGGAGGGGTATAGAGACCCAGTACTTC
CDR3: CASSVGTSGRGIETQYF
D: TRBD2
J: TRBJ2-5
size: .
V: TRBV11-2

DNA: TGTGCCAGCAGCCAAGAGGGCTCAGATACGCAGTATTTT
CDR3: CASSQEGSDTQYF
D: .
J: TRBJ2-3
size: few
V: TRBV3-1/TRBV3-2

DNA: TGCAGTGCTAGGTTTGGGGAGAAAGCTTTCTTT
CDR3: CSARFGEKAFF
D: .
J: TRBJ1-1
size: .
V: TRBV20-1

DNA: TGTGCCAGCAGCTTTTGGGAGTCCCACAATGAGCAGTTCTTC
CDR3: CASSFWESHNEQFF
D: .
J: TRBJ2-1
size: once
V: TRBV7-2

DNA: TGCAGCGTTGAACGGTCTAGCGGGGGGGGTGGAGAGCAGTTCTTC
CDR3: CSVERSSGGGGEQFF
D: TRBD2
J: TRBJ2-1
size: .
V: TRBV29-1

DNA: TGTGCCAGCAGCCCGGGGACGACTAGCTCTGGAAACACCATATATTTT
CDR3: CASSPGTTSSGNTIYF
D: .
J: TRBJ1-3
size: .
V: TRBV5-4

DNA: TGTGCCAGCAGCCAAGATCAAGGGGGAGGCGGGAGGGGGTACGAGCAGTACTTC
CDR3: CASSQDQGGGGRGYEQYF
D: TRBD2
J: TRBJ2-7
size: .
V: TRBV4-2

DNA: TGTGCCAGTAGTCCCAACGGGAGGTGGGGGGCCAACGTCCTGACTTTC
CDR3: CASSPNGRWGANVLTF
D: TRBD2
J: TRBJ2-6
size: .
V: TRBV19

DNA: TGTGCCTGGAGTGCAGGGAGGGATACTGGCTACACCTTC
CDR3: CAWSAGRDTGYTF
D: .
J: TRBJ1-2
size: .
V: TRBV30

DNA: TGTGCCAGTAGACTCCTTTCGACCATATATTTT
CDR3: CASRLLSTIYF
D: .
J: TRBJ1-3
size: .
V: TRBV13

DNA: TGTGCCAGCTCACGGGACAGGGACGCTACTATGAACACTGAAGCTTTCTTT
CDR3: CASSRDRDATMNTEAFF
D: TRBD1
J: TRBJ1-1
size: .
V: TRBV18

DNA: TGTGCCAGCAGTCCCCCAGGGGCTTCCTACGAGCAGTACTTC
CDR3: CASSPPGASYEQYF
D: .
J: TRBJ2-7
size: .
V: TRBV6-5

DNA: TGTGCCAGCAGCTGGCTGGCTAGCGGGAGGGGTTACAATGAGCAGTTCTTC
CDR3: CASSWLASGRGYNEQFF
D: TRBD2
J: TRBJ2-1
size: .
V: TRBV7-2

DNA: TGTGCCAGCAGCTTGGCTACAGGGTACTACAATGAGCAGTTCTTC
CDR3: CASSLATGYYNEQFF
D: .
J: TRBJ2-1
size: .
V: TRBV5-6

DNA: TGTGCCAGCAGCTACGCGGGGTCGGTAGGGGCTCATGGCTACACCTTC
CDR3: CASSYAGSVGAHGYTF
D: .
J: TRBJ1-2
size: .
V: TRBV5-4

DNA: TGTGCCAGCAGGAATTGGGCGGGAGTGGCAGATACGCAGTATTTT
CDR3: CASRNWAGVADTQYF
D: TRBD2
J: TRBJ2-3
size: .
V: TRBV28

DNA: TGTGCCATCAGCCCGACAGGCTCCGACACTGAAGCTTTCTTT
CDR3: CAISPTGSDTEAFF
D: .
J: TRBJ1-1
size: .
V: TRBV10-3